The sequence of this T cell receptor (beta chain) was determined in a study of blood T cell repertoires in COVID-19. This clone was recorded a few times. Only in-frame clones appear in the TCRdb table, and some are missing; sequencing was by immunoSEQ multiplex PCR. The table has some 180,000 clones, around four fifths seen once. V was trimmed by 5 bases and J by 6 bases, leaving 14 bases between them. CDR1 SQVTM and CDR2 ANQGSEA come from the germline V gene. The CDR3 extends over 12 amino acids. The J gene is TRBJ2-7, the V gene TRBV29-1, with TRBD1 as a possible D gene (5 bases). Specimen: peripheral blood. The source is a woman aged 80 or older with active or convalescent COVID-19. CDR3 sequence: CSVLLLDSEQYF. The CDR3 DNA is TGCAGCGTTCTATTACTTGACAGCGAGCAGTACTTC.